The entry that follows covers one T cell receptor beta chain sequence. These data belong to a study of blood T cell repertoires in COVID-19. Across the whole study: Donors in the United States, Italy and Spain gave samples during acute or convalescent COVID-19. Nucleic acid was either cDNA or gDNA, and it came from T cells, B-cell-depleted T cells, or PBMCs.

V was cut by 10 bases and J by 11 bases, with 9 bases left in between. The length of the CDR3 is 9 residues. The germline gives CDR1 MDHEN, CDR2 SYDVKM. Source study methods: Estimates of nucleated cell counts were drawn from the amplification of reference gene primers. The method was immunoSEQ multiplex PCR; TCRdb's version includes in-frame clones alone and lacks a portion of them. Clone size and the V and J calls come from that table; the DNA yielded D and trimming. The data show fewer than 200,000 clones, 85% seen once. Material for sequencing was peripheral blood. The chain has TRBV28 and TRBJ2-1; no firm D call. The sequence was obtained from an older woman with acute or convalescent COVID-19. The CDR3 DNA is TGTGCCACCTTCCTAAAGCAGTTCTTC. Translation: CATFLKQFF. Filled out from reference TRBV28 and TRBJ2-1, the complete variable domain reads DVKVTQSSRYLVKRTGEKVFLECVQDMDHENMFWYRQDPGLGLRLIYFSYDVKMKEKGDIPEGYSVSREKKERFSLILESASTNQTSMYLCATFLKQFFGPGTRLTVL.